The clone carrying this TCR beta chain was detected many times. The sample originates from a study of blood T cells in healthy people across ages. Study summary: In model experiments, template switching was able to capture about one barcoded beta molecule for every two T cells that were present.

V was pared by 6 bases and J by 8 bases, with 9 bases of the junction left unmatched. Germline-derived CDR1 and CDR2 are SQVTM and ANQGSEA. The CDR3 totals 13 residues. PCR was performed a second time for about 7 to 12 cycles using a sample-barcoded 5' primer and a J-beta primer mix. Per sample, CDR3-containing paired-end reads numbered at least 2.5 million. TCRdb redid the calling of the 5' RACE reads with MiXCR, one entry per CDR3 protein. The sample holds roughly 1.7 million distinct CDR3 sequences, about 32% seen once. Samples had at least 6 million PBMCs isolated from them. The chain carries TRBV29-1 and TRBJ1-2; 10 bases map to TRBD1. This TCR was recovered from a woman in her twenties or thirties in good health. Sequences were obtained from blood. The DNA of the CDR3 is TGCAGCGTCACATTCGACAGGGGGCGCGGCTACACCTTC. This encodes CSVTFDRGRGYTF.